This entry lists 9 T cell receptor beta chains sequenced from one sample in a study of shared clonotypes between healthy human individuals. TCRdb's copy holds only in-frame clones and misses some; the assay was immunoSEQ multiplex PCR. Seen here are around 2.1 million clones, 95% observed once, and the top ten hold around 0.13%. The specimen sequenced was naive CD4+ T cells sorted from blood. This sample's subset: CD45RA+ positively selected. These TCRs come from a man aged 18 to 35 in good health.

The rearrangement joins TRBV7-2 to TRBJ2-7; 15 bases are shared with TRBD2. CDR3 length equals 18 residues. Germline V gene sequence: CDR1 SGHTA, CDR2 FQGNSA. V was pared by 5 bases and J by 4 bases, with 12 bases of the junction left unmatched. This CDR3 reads CASSTLGLAGGPKYEQYF. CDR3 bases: TGTGCCAGCAGCACGCTTGGACTAGCGGGAGGGCCTAAATACGAGCAGTACTTC. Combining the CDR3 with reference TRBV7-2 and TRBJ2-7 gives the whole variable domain GAGVSQSPSNKVTEKGKDVELRCDPISGHTALYWYRQSLGQGLEFLIYFQGNSAPDKSGLPSDRFSAERTGGSVSTLTIQRTQQEDSAVYLCASSTLGLAGGPKYEQYFGPGTRLTVT.

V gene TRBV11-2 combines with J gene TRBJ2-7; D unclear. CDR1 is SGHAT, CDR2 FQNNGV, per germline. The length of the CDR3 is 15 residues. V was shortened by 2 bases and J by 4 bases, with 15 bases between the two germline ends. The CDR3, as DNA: TGTGCCAGCAGCTTATTTGGGGTCCTTTTATACGAGCAGTACTTC. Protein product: CASSLFGVLLYEQYF.

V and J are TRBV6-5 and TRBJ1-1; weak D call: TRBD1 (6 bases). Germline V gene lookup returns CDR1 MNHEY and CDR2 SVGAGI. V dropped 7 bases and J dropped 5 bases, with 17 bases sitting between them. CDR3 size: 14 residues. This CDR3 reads CASTTRPGATEAFF. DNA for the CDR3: TGTGCCAGCACGACCAGGCCAGGGGCGACTGAAGCTTTCTTT.

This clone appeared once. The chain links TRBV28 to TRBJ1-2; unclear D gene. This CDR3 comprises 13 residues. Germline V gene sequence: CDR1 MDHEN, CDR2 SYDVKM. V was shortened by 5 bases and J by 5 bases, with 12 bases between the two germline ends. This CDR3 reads CASSIQTEYGYTF. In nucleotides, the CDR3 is TGTGCCAGCAGTATACAGACCGAGTATGGCTACACCTTC.

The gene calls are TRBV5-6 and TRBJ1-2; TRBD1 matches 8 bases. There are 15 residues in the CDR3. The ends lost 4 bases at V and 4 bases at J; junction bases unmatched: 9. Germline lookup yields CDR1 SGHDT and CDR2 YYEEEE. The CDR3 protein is CASSPGQGNSYGYTF. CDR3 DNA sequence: TGTGCCAGCAGCCCCGGACAGGGTAATAGCTATGGCTACACCTTC.

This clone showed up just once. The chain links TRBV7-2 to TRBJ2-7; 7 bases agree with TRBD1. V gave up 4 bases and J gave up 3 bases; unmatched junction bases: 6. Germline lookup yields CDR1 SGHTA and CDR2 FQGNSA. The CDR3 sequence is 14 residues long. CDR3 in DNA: TGTGCCAGCAGCTACAGGGGCTTTATCTACGAGCAGTACTTC. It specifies CASSYRGFIYEQYF. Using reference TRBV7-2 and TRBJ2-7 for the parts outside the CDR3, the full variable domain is GAGVSQSPSNKVTEKGKDVELRCDPISGHTALYWYRQSLGQGLEFLIYFQGNSAPDKSGLPSDRFSAERTGGSVSTLTIQRTQQEDSAVYLCASSYRGFIYEQYFGPGTRLTVT.

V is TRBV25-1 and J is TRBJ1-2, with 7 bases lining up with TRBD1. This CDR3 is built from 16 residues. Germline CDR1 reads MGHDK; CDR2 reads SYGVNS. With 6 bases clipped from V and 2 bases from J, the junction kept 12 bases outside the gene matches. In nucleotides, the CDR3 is TGTGCCAGCAGAGCCGACCGGGACAGAGAAAACTATGGCTACACCTTC. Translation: CASRADRDRENYGYTF.

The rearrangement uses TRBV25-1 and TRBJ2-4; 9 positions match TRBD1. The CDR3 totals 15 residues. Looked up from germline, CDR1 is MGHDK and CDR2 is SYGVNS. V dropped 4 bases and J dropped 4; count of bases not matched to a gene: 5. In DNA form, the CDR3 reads TGTGCCAGCAGTGGGGCCGGGACAGGGAAAAACATTCAGTACTTC. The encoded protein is CASSGAGTGKNIQYF. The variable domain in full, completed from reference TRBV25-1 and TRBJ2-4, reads EADIYQTPRYLVIGTGKKITLECSQTMGHDKMYWYQQDPGMELHLIHYSYGVNSTEKGDLSSESTVSRIRTEHFPLTLESARPSHTSQYLCASSGAGTGKNIQYFGAGTRLSVL.

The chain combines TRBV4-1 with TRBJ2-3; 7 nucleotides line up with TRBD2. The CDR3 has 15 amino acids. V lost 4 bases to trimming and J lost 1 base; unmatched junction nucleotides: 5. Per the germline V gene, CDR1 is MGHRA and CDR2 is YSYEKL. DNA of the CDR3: TGCGCCAGCAGCCTGCGGGACTACCGCACAGATACGCAGTATTTT. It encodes CASSLRDYRTDTQYF.